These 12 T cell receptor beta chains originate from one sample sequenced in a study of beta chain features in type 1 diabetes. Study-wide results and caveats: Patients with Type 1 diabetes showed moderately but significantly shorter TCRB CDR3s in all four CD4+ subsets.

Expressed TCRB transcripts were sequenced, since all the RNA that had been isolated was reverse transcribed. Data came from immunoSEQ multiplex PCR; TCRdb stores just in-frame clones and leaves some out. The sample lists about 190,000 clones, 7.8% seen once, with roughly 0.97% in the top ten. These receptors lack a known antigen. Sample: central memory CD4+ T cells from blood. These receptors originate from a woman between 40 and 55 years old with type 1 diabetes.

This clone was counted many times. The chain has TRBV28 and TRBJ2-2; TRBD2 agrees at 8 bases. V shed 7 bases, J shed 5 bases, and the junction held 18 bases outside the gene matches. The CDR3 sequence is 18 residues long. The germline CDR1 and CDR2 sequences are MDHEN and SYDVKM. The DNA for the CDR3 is TGTGCCAGCACCAAAATCGCCCGGGGGGGCGGAACAACCGGGGAGCTGTTTTTT. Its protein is CASTKIARGGGTTGELFF.

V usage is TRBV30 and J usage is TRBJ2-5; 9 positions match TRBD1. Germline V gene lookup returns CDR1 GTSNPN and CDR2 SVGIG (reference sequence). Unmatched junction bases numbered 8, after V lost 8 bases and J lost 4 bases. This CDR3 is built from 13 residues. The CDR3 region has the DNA TGTGCCCTCGAACAGGGGGCTCGAGAGACCCAGTACTTC. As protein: CALEQGARETQYF.

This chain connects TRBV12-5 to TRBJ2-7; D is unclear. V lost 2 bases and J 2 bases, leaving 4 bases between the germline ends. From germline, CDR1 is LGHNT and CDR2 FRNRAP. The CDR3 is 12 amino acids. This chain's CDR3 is CASGLSTYEQYF. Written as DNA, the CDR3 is TGTGCTAGTGGTTTGAGCACCTACGAGCAGTACTTC.

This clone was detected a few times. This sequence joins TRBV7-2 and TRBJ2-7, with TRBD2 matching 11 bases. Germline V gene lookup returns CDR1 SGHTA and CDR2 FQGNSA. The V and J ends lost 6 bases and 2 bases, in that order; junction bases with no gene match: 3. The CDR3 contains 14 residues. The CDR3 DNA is TGTGCCAGCAGTCTAGCGGGAGGCCCCTACGAGCAGTACTTC. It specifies CASSLAGGPYEQYF.

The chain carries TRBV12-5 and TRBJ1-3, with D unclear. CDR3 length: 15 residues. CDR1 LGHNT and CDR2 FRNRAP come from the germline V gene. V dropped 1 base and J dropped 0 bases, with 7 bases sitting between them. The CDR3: CASGLAYDSGNTIYF. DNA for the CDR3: TGTGCTAGTGGTTTGGCCTATGACTCTGGAAACACCATATATTTT. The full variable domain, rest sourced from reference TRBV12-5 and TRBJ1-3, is DARVTQTPRHKVTEMGQEVTMRCQPILGHNTVFWYRQTMMQGLELLAYFRNRAPLDDSGMPKDRFSAEMPDATLATLKIQPSEPRDSAVYFCASGLAYDSGNTIYFGEGSWLTVV.

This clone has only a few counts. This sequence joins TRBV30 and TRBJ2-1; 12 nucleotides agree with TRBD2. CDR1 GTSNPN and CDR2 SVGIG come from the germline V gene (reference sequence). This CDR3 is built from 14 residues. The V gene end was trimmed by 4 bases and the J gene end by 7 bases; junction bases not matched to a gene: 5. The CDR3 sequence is CAWIRLAGVNEQFF. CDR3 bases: TGTGCCTGGATAAGACTAGCGGGAGTGAATGAGCAGTTCTTC. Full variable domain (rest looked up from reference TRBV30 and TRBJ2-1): SQTIHQWPATLVQPVGSPLSLECTVEGTSNPNLYWYRQAAGRGLQLLFYSVGIGQISSEVPQNLSASRPQDRQFILSSKKLLLSDSGFYLCAWIRLAGVNEQFFGPGTRLTVL.

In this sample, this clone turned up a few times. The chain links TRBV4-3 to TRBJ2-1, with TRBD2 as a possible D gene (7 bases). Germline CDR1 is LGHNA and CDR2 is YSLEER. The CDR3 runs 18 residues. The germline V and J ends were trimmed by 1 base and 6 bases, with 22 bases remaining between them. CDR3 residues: CASSQAERGRDMGNEQFF. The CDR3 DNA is TGCGCCAGCAGCCAAGCGGAGCGGGGTAGGGACATGGGCAATGAGCAGTTCTTC.

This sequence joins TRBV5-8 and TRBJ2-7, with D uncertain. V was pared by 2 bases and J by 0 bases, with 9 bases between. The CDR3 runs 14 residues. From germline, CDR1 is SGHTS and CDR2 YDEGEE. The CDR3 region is CASSLEAASYEQYF. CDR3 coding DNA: TGTGCCAGCAGCTTAGAGGCGGCCTCCTACGAGCAGTACTTC.

The CDR3, as DNA: TGTGCCAGCAGTCACCGGGACAGGGTGGCAGATACGCAGTATTTT. Translation gives CASSHRDRVADTQYF. The chain joins TRBV6-5 to TRBJ2-3; 9 bases line up with TRBD1. Germline CDR1 reads MNHEY; CDR2 reads SVGAGI. The V segment lost 5 bases and the J segment 4 bases; nucleotides outside the gene matches: 7. This CDR3 is built from 15 residues.

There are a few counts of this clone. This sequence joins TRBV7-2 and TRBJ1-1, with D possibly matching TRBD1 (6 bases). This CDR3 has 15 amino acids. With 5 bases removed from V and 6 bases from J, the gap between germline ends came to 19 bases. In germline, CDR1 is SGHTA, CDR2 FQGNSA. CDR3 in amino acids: CASSPPDGRGAEAFF. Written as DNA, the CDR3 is TGTGCCAGCAGCCCCCCGGATGGCAGGGGCGCTGAAGCTTTCTTT.

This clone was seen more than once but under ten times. Here the CDR3 reads CASSESARHYGYTF. CDR3 bases: TGTGCCAGCAGTGAATCGGCCAGGCACTATGGCTACACCTTC. This chain joins TRBV25-1 and TRBJ1-2; D is ambiguous. The CDR3 covers 14 residues. Looked up from germline, CDR1 is MGHDK and CDR2 is SYGVNS. V lost 1 base and J 3 bases, leaving 9 bases between the germline ends.

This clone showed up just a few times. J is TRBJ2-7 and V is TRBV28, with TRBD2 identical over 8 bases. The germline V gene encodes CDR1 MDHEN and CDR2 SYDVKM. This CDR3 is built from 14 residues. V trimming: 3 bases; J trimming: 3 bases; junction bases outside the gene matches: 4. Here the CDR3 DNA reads TGTGCCAGCAGTTTTAGCGGGGTGAGCTACGAGCAGTACTTC. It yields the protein CASSFSGVSYEQYF.